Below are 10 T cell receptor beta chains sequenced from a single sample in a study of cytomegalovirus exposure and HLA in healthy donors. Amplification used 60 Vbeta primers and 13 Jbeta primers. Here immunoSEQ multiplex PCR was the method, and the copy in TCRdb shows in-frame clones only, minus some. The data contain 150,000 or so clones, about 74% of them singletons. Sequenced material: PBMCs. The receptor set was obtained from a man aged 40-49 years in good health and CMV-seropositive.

CDR3 residues: CASRPIGGHALGANVLTF. The CDR3 nucleotides read TGTGCCAGCAGACCTATAGGGGGCCACGCCCTCGGGGCCAACGTCCTGACTTTC. The J gene is TRBJ2-6, the V gene TRBV7-8; 7 bases are a match to TRBD1. V shed 6 bases and J 4 bases; nucleotides not matched to a gene: 15. Per germline, CDR1 SGHVS and CDR2 FQNEAQ. CDR3 length: 18 amino acids.

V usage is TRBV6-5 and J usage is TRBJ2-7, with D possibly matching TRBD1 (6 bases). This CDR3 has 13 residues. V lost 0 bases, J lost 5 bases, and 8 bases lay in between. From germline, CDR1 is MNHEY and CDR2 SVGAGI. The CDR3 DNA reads TGTGCCAGCAGTTACTCGGGGGACAACGAGCAGTACTTC. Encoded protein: CASSYSGDNEQYF.

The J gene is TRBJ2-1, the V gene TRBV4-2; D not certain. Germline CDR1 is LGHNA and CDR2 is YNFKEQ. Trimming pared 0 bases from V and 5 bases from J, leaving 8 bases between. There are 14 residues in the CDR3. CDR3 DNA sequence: TGTGCCAGCAGCCAAGAACTCGAACACAATGAGCAGTTCTTC. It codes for CASSQELEHNEQFF.

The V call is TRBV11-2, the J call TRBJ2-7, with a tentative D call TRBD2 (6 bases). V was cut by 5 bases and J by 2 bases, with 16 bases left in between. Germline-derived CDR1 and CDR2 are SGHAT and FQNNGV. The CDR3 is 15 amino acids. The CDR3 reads CASSVQGTQTYEQYF. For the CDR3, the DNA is TGTGCCAGCAGCGTCCAAGGGACTCAAACCTACGAGCAGTACTTC.

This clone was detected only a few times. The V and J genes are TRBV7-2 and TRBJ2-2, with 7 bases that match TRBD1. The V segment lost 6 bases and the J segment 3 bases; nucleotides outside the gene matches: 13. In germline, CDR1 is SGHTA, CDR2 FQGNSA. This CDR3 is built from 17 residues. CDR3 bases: TGTGCCAGCAGACCCCAGACCACAGGGGCATACACCGGGGAGCTGTTTTTT. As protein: CASRPQTTGAYTGELFF.

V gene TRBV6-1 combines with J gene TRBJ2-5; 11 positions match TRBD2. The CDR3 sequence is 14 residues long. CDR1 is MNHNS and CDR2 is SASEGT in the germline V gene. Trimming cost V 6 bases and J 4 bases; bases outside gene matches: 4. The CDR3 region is CASRVLAGAETQYF. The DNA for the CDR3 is TGTGCCAGCAGGGTACTAGCGGGGGCAGAGACCCAGTACTTC.

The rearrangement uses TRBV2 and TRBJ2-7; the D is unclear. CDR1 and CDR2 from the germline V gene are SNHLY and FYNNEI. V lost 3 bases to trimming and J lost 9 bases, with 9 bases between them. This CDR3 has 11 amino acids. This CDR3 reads CASSEYSGQYF. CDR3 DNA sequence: TGTGCCAGCAGTGAGTACAGTGGGCAGTACTTC.

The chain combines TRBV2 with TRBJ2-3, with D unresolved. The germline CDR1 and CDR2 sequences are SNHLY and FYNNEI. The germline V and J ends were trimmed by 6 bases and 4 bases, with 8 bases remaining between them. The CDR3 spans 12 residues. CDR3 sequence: CASRGPADTQYF. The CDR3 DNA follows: TGTGCCAGCAGGGGCCCGGCAGATACGCAGTATTTT. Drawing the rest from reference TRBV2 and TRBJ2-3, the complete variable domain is EPEVTQTPSHQVTQMGQEVILRCVPISNHLYFYWYRQILGQKVEFLVSFYNNEISEKSEIFDDQFSVERPDGSNFTLKIRSTKLEDSAMYFCASRGPADTQYFGPGTRLTVL.

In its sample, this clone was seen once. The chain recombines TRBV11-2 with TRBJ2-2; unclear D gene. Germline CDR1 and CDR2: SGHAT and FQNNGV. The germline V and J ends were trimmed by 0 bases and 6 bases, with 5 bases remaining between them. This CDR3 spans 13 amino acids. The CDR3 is CASSLEIAGELFF. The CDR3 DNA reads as TGTGCCAGCAGCTTAGAAATAGCCGGGGAGCTGTTTTTT.

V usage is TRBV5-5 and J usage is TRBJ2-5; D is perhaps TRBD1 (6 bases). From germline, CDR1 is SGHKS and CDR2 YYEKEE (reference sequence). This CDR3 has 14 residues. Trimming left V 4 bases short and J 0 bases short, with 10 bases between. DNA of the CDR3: TGTGCCAGCAGCGTGGACAGCTACCAAGAGACCCAGTACTTC. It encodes CASSVDSYQETQYF.